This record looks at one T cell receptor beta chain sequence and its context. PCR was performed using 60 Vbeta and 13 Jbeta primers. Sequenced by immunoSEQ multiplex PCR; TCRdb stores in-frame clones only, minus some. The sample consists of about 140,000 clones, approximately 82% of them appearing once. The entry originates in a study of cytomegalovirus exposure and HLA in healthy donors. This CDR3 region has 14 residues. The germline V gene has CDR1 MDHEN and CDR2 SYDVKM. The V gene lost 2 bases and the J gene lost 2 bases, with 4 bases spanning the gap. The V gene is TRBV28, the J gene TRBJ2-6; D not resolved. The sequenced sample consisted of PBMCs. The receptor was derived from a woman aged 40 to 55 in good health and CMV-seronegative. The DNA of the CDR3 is TGTGCCAGCAGTTTAGCAGCTGGGGCCAACGTCCTGACTTTC. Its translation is CASSLAAGANVLTF.